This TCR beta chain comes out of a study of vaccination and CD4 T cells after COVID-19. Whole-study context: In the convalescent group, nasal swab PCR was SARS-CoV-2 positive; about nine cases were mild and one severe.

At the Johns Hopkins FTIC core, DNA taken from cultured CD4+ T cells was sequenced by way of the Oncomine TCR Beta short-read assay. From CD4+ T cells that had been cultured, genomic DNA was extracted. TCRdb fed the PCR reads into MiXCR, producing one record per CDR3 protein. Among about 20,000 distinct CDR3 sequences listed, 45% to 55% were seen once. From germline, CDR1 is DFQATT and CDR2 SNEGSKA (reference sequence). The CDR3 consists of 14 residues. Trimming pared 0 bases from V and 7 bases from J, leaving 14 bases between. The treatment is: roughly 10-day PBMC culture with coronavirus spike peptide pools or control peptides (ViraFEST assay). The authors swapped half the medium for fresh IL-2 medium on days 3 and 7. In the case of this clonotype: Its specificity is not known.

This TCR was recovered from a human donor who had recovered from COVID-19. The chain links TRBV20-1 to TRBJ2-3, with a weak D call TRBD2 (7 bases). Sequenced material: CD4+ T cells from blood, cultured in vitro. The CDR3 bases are TGCAGTGCTAGAGACCCGGGGGGCCGGAATACGCAGTATTTT. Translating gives CSARDPGGRNTQYF.